This TCR beta chain was sequenced for a study of cytomegalovirus exposure and HLA in healthy donors. The PCR contained 60 Vbeta and 13 Jbeta primers. Authors' methods: Unique TCR beta chains numbered approximately 80 million in a later analysis, with about 9.9 million shared. Libraries were prepared by immunoSEQ multiplex PCR; TCRdb keeps only in-frame clonotypes and omits some of them. The DNA was the basis for D and trimming; V, J and clone size are from that table. Of under 200,000 clones detected, roughly 85% appear once; the ten largest clones hold about a tenth. Study-level findings and limits: About 90% or about 30% of the time was how often most TCR beta V segments were productive, according to an earlier analysis. Listed as cytomegalovirus-associated were roughly 180 TCR beta chains.

Germline assignment: CDR1 KGHSY and CDR2 FQNENV. The CDR3 length is 13 residues. Trimming stripped 5 bases from V and 5 bases from J, with 12 bases between. A note on this clone: Its antigen is as yet unknown.

Sequenced: PBMCs. This sequence was found in a man aged 18 to 29 in good health and CMV-seropositive. The chain has TRBV16 and TRBJ1-2; D is possibly TRBD1 (5 bases). CDR3 protein: CASSGSPGYGYTF. The CDR3 region has the DNA TGTGCCAGCAGCGGATCCCCAGGGTATGGCTACACCTTC.